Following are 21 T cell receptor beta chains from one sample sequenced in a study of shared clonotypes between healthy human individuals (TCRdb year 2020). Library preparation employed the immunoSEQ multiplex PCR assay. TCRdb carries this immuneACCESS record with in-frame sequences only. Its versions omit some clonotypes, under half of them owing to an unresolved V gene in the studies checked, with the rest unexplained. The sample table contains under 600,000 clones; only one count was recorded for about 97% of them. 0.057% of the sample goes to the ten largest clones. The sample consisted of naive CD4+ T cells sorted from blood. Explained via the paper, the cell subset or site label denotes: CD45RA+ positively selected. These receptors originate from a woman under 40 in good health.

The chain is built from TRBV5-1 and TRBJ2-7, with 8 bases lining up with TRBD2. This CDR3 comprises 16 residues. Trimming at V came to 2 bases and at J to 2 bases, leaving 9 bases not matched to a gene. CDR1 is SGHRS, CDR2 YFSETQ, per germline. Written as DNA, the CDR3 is TGCGCCAGCAGCTTCTTGGCGGGAGGTCCAACCTACGAGCAGTACTTC. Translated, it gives CASSFLAGGPTYEQYF. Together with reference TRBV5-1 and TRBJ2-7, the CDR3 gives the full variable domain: KAGVTQTPRYLIKTRGQQVTLSCSPISGHRSVSWYQQTPGQGLQFLFEYFSETQRNKGNFPGRFSGRQFSNSRSEMNVSTLELGDSALYLCASSFLAGGPTYEQYFGPGTRLTVT.

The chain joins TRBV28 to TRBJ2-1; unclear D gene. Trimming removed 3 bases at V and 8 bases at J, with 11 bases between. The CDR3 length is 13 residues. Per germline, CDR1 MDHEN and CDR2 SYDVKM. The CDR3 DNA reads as TGTGCCAGCAGTTTGAGCTCATTGTATGAGCAGTTCTTC. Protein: CASSLSSLYEQFF.

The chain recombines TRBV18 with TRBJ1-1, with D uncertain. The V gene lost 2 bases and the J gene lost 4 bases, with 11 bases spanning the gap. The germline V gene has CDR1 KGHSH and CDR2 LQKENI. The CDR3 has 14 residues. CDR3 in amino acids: CASSPGVEGTEAFF. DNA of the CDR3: TGTGCCAGCTCACCAGGGGTTGAGGGCACTGAAGCTTTCTTT. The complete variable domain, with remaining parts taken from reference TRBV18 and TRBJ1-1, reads NAGVMQNPRHLVRRRGQEARLRCSPMKGHSHVYWYRQLPEEGLKFMVYLQKENIIDESGMPKERFSAEFPKEGPSILRIQQVVRGDSAAYFCASSPGVEGTEAFFGQGTRLTVV.

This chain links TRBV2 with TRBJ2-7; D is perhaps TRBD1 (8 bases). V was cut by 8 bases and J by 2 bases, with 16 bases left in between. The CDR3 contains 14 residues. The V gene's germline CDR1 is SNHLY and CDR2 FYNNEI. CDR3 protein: CASGTAGQAYEQYF. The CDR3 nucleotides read TGTGCCAGCGGTACAGCGGGACAGGCCTACGAGCAGTACTTC.

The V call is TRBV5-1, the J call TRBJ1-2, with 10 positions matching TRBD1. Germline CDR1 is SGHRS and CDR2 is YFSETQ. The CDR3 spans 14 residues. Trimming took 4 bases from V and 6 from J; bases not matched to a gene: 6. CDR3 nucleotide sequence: TGCGCCAGCAGCCGGAGACAGGGGGCTAATGGCTACACCTTC. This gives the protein CASSRRQGANGYTF.

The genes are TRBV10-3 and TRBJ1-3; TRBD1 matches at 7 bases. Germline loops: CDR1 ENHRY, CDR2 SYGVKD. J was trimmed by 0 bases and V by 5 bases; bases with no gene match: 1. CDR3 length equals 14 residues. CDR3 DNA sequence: TGTGCCATCAGTCGGGACAGCTCTGGAAACACCATATATTTT. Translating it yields CAISRDSSGNTIYF.

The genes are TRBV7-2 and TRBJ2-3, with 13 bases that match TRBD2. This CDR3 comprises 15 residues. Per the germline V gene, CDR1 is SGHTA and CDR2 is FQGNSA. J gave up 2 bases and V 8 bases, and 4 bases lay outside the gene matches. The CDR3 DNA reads TGTGCCAGCGGGGGACTAGCGGGGTTCACAGATACGCAGTATTTT. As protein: CASGGLAGFTDTQYF.

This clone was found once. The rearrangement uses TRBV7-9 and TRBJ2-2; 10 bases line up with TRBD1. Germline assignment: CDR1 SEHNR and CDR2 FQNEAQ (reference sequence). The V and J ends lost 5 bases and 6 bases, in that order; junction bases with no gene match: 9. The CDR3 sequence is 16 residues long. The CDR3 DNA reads TGTGCCAGCAGCCCACGACAGGGGGCCTTGGCCGGGGAGCTGTTTTTT. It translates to CASSPRQGALAGELFF.

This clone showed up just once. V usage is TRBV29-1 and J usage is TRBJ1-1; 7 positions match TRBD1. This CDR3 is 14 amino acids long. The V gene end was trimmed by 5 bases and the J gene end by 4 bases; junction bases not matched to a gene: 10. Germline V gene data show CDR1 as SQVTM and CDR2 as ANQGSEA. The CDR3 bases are TGCAGCGTTCTTCGGGACAGTTCATCCACTGAAGCTTTCTTT. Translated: CSVLRDSSSTEAFF.

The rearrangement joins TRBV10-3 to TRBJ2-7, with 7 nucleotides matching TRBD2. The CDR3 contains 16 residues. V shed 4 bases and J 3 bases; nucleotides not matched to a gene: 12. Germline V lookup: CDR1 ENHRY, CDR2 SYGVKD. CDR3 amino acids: CAISAIALAEIYEQYF. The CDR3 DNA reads TGTGCCATCAGTGCTATCGCCCTAGCGGAGATCTACGAGCAGTACTTC.

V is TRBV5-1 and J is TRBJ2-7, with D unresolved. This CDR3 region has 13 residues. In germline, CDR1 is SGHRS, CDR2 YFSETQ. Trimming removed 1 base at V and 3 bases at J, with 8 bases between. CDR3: CASSLSTNYEQYF. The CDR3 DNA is TGCGCCAGCAGCTTGTCTACAAACTACGAGCAGTACTTC.

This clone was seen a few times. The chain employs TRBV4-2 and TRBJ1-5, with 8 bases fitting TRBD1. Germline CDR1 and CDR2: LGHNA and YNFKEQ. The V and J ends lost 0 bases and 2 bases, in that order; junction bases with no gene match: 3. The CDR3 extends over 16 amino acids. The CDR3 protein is CASSQEDRAGNQPQHF. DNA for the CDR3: TGTGCCAGCAGCCAAGAGGACAGGGCTGGCAATCAGCCCCAGCATTTT.

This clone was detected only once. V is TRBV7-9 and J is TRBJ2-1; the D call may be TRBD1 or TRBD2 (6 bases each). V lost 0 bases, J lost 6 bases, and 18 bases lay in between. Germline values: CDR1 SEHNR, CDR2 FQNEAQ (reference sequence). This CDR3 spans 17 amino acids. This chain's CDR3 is CASSLAGAAGQRNEQFF. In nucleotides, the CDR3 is TGTGCCAGCAGCTTAGCGGGGGCGGCGGGACAACGCAATGAGCAGTTCTTC.

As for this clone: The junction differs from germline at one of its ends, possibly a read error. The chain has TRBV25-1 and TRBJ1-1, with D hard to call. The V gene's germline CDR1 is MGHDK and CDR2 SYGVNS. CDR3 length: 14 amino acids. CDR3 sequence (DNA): TGTGCCAGCAGCCCTTCAAGAGGGAACGCTGAAGCTTTCTTT. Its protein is CASSPSRGNAEAFF.

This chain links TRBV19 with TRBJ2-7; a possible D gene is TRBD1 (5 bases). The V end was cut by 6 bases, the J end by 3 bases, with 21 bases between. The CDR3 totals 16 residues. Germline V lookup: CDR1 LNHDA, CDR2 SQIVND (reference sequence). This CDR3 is CASSQEHFQGVYEQYF. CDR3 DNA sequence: TGTGCCAGTAGCCAAGAGCACTTCCAAGGGGTCTACGAGCAGTACTTC. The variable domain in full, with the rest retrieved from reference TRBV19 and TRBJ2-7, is DGGITQSPKYLFRKEGQNVTLSCEQNLNHDAMYWYRQDPGQGLRLIYYSQIVNDFQKGDIAEGYSVSREKKESFPLTVTSAQKNPTAFYLCASSQEHFQGVYEQYFGPGTRLTVT.

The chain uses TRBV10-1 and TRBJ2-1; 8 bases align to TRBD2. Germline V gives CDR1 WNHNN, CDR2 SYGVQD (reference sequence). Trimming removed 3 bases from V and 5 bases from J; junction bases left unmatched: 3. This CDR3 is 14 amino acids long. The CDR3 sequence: CASSDAGGHNEQFF. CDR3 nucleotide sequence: TGCGCCAGCAGTGACGCGGGAGGACACAATGAGCAGTTCTTC.

CDR3: CASSLASGSASTQYF. CDR3 DNA sequence: TGCGCCAGCAGCTTAGCTAGCGGGAGTGCCTCGACCCAGTACTTC. The rearrangement joins TRBV5-1 to TRBJ2-5; the match to TRBD2 covers 10 bases. With 2 bases clipped from V and 7 bases from J, the junction kept 8 bases outside the gene matches. CDR1 and CDR2 (germline): SGHRS, YFSETQ. The CDR3 contains 15 residues.

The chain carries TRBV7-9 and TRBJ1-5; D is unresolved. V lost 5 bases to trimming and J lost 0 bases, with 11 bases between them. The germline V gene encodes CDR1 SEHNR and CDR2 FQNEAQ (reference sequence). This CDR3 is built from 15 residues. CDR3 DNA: TGTGCCAGCAGCGAGGTCGGAAGTAGCAATCAGCCCCAGCATTTT. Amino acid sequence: CASSEVGSSNQPQHF. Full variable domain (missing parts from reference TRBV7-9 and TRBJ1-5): DTGVSQNPRHKITKRGQNVTFRCDPISEHNRLYWYRQTLGQGPEFLTYFQNEAQLEKSRLLSDRFSAERPKGSFSTLEIQRTEQGDSAMYLCASSEVGSSNQPQHFGDGTRLSIL.

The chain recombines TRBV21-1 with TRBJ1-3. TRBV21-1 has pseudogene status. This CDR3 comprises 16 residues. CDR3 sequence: CASSKEAEPSGNTIYF. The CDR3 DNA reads TGTGCCAGCAGCAAAGAGGCAGAACCCTCTGGAAACACCATATATTTT.

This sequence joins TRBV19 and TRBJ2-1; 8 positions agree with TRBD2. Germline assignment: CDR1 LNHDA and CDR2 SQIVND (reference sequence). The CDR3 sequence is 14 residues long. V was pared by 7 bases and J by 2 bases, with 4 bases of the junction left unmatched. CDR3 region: CASMGTRTYNEQFF. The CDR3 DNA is TGTGCCAGTATGGGGACTAGGACCTACAATGAGCAGTTCTTC.

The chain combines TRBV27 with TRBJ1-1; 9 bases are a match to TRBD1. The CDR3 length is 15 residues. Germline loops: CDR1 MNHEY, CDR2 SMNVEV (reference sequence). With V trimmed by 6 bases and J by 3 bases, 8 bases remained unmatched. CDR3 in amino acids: CASSPTGGADTEAFF. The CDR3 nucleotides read TGTGCCAGCAGCCCCACAGGGGGCGCCGACACTGAAGCTTTCTTT.